Detailed here is one T cell receptor (beta chain). This sample stems from a study of CD8 T cells in Susac syndrome. An input of about 0.5 to 1 ug of RNA was subjected to reverse transcription using random hexamers. Amplification of TCR beta CDR3 across 54 Vbeta and 13 Jbeta was performed with immunoSEQ multiplex PCR. TCRdb re-called the immunoSEQ multiplex PCR reads with MiXCR, one entry per CDR3 protein. The data contain 160,000 or so distinct CDR3 sequences, roughly 95% of them singletons. Sequencing targeted TCR beta in T cells from blood (CD8+ and CD4+). The multiple sclerosis controls comprised treatment-naive patients whose relapsing-remitting disease was stable or active. Both CD4+ and CD8+ T cells were negatively isolated, and TEMRA cells underwent FACS enrichment. The sequence came from a human donor with multiple sclerosis. Sample: CD8+ T cells from PBMCs.

This chain's CDR3 is CASSPITGSSYEQYF. As DNA, the CDR3 is TGTGCCAGCAGCCCTATAACCGGAAGCTCCTACGAGCAGTACTTC. The genes are TRBV3-1 and TRBJ2-7, with no clear D. Trimming took 4 bases from V and 0 from J, leaving 13 bases between them. The CDR3 contains 15 residues. CDR1 is LGHDT, CDR2 YNNKEL, per germline (reference sequence).